The 15 T cell receptor beta chains listed next were all sequenced from one sample in a study of CD8 T cells in ankylosing spondylitis. Study conclusions and caveats: One TCR beta motif, made up of 7 or 8 highly homologous variants, appeared characteristic of ankylosing spondylitis blood.

TCRdb re-called the 5' RACE reads with MiXCR, one entry per CDR3 protein. Of 700,000 or so distinct CDR3 sequences listed, 15% to 20% are singletons. The antigens these receptors bind are not known. Sequenced: blood, either unsorted or a sorted T cell fraction (not recorded which). The source of these receptors is a male donor with ankylosing spondylitis.

The chain links TRBV10-3 to TRBJ1-3; D not resolved. CDR3 length: 14 amino acids. V was cut by 7 bases and J by 0 bases, with 10 bases left in between. Germline assignment: CDR1 ENHRY and CDR2 SYGVKD. CDR3 protein: CAINPRDSGNTIYF. CDR3 coding DNA: TGTGCCATCAATCCGCGGGACTCTGGAAACACCATATATTTT.

In its sample, this clonotype was seen a few times. J is TRBJ1-2 and V is TRBV6-1; D remains ambiguous. Germline loops: CDR1 MNHNS, CDR2 SASEGT. The CDR3 sequence is 13 residues long. V lost 6 bases to trimming and J lost 6 bases, with 14 bases between them. CDR3 DNA sequence: TGTGCCAGCAGCGGGAGTTTCTGGGATGGCTACACCTTC. Its protein is CASSGSFWDGYTF.

This clonotype was detected only a few times. The chain is built from TRBV12-3 or TRBV12-4 and TRBJ2-7; D not certain. This CDR3 has 15 residues. V lost 6 bases and J 6 bases, leaving 21 bases between the germline ends. The CDR3 is CASSPPPLGFVEQYF. The CDR3 nucleotides are TGTGCCAGCAGCCCTCCCCCCCTGGGTTTCGTCGAGCAGTACTTC.

The chain carries TRBV4-2 and TRBJ1-2, with D maybe TRBD1 (6 bases). Trimming shortened V by 1 base and J by 4 bases, and 10 bases separated the two germline ends. This CDR3 is 14 amino acids long. Germline V gene lookup returns CDR1 LGHNA and CDR2 YNFKEQ. This CDR3 reads CASSQGEGGYGYTF. The CDR3 DNA is TGTGCCAGCAGCCAAGGAGAGGGGGGCTATGGCTACACCTTC.

This clonotype was picked up a small number of times. The chain combines TRBV20-1 with TRBJ1-4; tentative D call: TRBD1 (6 bases). CDR1 and CDR2 from the germline V gene are DFQATT and SNEGSKA (reference sequence). Deletions cut 4 bases from V and 7 bases from J, with 16 bases between. There are 14 residues in the CDR3. The CDR3 bases are TGCAGTGCTACCGCCAACAGGGAAGGTGAAAAACTGTTTTTT. This sequence encodes CSATANREGEKLFF.

The chain links TRBV29-1 to TRBJ2-7; TRBD1 matches 8 bases. Germline CDR1 SQVTM, CDR2 ANQGSEA. This CDR3 has 13 amino acids. Trimming took 2 bases from V and 8 from J; bases not matched to a gene: 8. CDR3 sequence reads: CSVELAGGLQQYF. CDR3 sequence (DNA): TGCAGCGTTGAACTGGCAGGGGGCCTTCAGCAGTACTTC.

This clonotype was observed a few times. The genes are TRBV15 and TRBJ2-7, with D possibly matching TRBD2 (6 bases). V was cut by 4 bases and J by 7 bases, with 14 bases left in between. Per the germline V gene, CDR1 is LNHNV and CDR2 is YYDKDF (reference sequence). The CDR3 has 13 residues. Here the CDR3 reads CATSNEGRREQYF. CDR3 DNA sequence: TGTGCCACCAGCAATGAGGGGAGGCGAGAGCAGTACTTC.

This clonotype appeared many times. This chain joins TRBV5-6 and TRBJ1-5, with TRBD1 identical over 8 bases. The V segment lost 1 base and the J segment 3 bases; nucleotides outside the gene matches: 6. Germline values: CDR1 SGHDT, CDR2 YYEEEE. The CDR3 has 16 amino acids. This CDR3 reads CASSLRTGQSNQPQHF. The CDR3 DNA reads as TGTGCCAGCAGCTTGCGGACAGGGCAATCCAATCAGCCCCAGCATTTT. Drawing the rest from reference TRBV5-6 and TRBJ1-5, the complete variable domain is DAGVTQSPTHLIKTRGQQVTLRCSPKSGHDTVSWYQQALGQGPQFIFQYYEEEERQRGNFPDRFSGHQFPNYSSELNVNALLLGDSALYLCASSLRTGQSNQPQHFGDGTRLSIL.

This clonotype has just a few counts. The gene calls are TRBV20-1 and TRBJ2-3, with D unresolved. In germline, CDR1 is DFQATT, CDR2 SNEGSKA (reference sequence). The ends were cut back, 4 bases at V and 2 bases at J, with 13 bases in the middle. The CDR3 is 14 residues long. For the CDR3, the DNA is TGCAGTGCTATTTTTACTCCTAACACAGATACGCAGTATTTT. It encodes CSAIFTPNTDTQYF.

The chain carries TRBV27 and TRBJ2-7; maybe TRBD1 (6 bases). V was pared by 2 bases and J by 2 bases, with 13 bases between. The CDR3 is 15 residues long. Per germline, CDR1 MNHEY and CDR2 SMNVEV (reference sequence). CDR3: CASSLRAGDPYEQYF. The CDR3 DNA follows: TGTGCCAGCAGTTTAAGGGCAGGGGATCCCTACGAGCAGTACTTC.

This clonotype showed up just a few times. The CDR3 reads CASSPETNRRGYTF. For the CDR3, the DNA is TGTGCCAGCAGCCCAGAGACGAACAGGAGGGGCTACACCTTC. The chain couples TRBV6-1 to TRBJ1-2; the D gene is possibly TRBD1 (5 bases). Germline assignment: CDR1 MNHNS and CDR2 SASEGT. The CDR3 covers 14 residues. The V end lost 6 bases, the J end lost 8 bases, and 19 bases lay between the germline ends.

This clonotype has more than one count but fewer than ten. The chain is built from TRBV3-1 and TRBJ1-1; D gene uncertain. This CDR3 comprises 14 residues. Germline CDR1 and CDR2: LGHDT and YNNKEL (reference sequence). V lost 3 bases to trimming and J lost 4 bases, with 12 bases between them. Here the CDR3 DNA reads TGTGCCAGCAGCCATCCCGGATCGGGCACTGAAGCTTTCTTT. Its protein is CASSHPGSGTEAFF.

The gene calls are TRBV18 and TRBJ2-6, with 7 bases fitting TRBD2. The CDR3 consists of 16 residues. CDR1 is KGHSH and CDR2 is LQKENI in the germline V gene. With V trimmed by 1 base and J by 2 bases, 2 bases remained unmatched. The CDR3 spells CASSPREGAGANVLTF. CDR3 in DNA: TGTGCCAGCTCACCACGGGAGGGTGCTGGGGCCAACGTCCTGACTTTC.

This clonotype appeared a few times. V and J are TRBV24-1 and TRBJ1-2; 7 nucleotides align to TRBD1. CDR1 and CDR2 (germline): KGHDR, SFDVKD. Trimming removed 4 bases from V and 6 bases from J; junction bases left unmatched: 7. The CDR3 runs 14 residues. The CDR3 DNA sequence: TGTGCCACCAGTGAGCGACAGGGTTCGCATGGCTACACCTTC. This encodes CATSERQGSHGYTF.

This clonotype has only a few counts. The chain uses TRBV4-3 and TRBJ2-1; weak D call: TRBD2 (6 bases). Looked up from germline, CDR1 is LGHNA and CDR2 is YSLEER. The CDR3 has 14 residues. The V and J ends lost 3 bases and 7 bases respectively, with 13 bases between them. In DNA form, the CDR3 reads TGCGCCAGCAGCCATGCCCCTGGGGGGAATGAGCAGTTCTTC. Protein: CASSHAPGGNEQFF.